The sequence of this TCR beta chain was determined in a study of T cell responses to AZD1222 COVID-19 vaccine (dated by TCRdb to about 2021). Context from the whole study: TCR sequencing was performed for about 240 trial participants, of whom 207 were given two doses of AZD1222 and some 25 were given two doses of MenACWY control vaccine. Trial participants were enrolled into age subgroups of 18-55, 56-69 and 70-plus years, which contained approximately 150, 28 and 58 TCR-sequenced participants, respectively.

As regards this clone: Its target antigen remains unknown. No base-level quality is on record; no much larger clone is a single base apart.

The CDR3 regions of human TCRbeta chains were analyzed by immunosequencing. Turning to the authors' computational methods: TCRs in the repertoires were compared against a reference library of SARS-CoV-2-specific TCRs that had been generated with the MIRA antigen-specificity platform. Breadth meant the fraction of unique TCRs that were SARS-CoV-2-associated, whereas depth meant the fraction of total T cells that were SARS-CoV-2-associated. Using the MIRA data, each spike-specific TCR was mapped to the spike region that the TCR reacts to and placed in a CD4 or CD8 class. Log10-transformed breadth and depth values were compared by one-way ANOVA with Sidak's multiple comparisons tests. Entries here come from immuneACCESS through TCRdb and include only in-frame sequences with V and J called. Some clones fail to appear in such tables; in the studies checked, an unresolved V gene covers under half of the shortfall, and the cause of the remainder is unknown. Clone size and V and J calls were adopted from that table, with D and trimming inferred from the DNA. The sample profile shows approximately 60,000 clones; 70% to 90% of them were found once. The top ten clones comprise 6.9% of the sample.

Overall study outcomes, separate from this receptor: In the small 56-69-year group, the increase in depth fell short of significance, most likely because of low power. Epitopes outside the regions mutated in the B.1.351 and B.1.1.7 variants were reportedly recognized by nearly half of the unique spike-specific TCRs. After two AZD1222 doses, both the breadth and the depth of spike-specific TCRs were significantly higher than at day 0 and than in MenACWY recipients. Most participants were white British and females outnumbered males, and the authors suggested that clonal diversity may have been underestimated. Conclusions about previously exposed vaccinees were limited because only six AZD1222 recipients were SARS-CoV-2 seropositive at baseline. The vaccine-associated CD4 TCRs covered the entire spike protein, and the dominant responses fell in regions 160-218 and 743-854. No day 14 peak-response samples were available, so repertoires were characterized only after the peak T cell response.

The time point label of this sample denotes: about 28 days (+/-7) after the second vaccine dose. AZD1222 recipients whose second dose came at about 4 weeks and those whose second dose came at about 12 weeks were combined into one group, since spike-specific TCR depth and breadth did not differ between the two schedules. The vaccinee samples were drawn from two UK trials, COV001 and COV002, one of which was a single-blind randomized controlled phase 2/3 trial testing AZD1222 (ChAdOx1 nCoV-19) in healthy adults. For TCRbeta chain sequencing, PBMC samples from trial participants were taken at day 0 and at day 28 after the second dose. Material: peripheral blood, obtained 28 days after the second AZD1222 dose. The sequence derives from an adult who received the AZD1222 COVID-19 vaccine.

The CDR3 loop reads CASSQEDWAIGYGYTF. The bases read TGCGCCAGCAGCCAAGAGGACTGGGCGATAGGCTATGGCTACACCTTC. The chain links TRBV4-3 with TRBJ1-2; the D gene lacks a confident call. Deletion took 0 bases off V and 4 bases off J, with a span of 15 bases between the germline ends. From the cysteine up to the phenylalanine, the CDR3 has a length of 16 residues. This entry keeps only the CDR3 DNA: 48 bases, framed from base 1. Looking up the germline V gene yields CDR1 LGHNA and CDR2 YSLEER.